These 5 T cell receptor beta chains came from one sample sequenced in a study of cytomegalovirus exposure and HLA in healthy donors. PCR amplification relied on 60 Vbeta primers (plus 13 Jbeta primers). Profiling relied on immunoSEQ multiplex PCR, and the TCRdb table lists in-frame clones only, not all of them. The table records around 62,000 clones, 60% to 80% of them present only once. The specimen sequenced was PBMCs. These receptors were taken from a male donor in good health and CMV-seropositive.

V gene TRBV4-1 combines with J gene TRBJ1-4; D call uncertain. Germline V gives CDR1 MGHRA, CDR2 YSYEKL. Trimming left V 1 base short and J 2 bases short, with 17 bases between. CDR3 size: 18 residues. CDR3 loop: CASSQGRMGGSTNEKLFF. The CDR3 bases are TGCGCCAGCAGCCAAGGACGTATGGGAGGGTCGACTAATGAAAAACTGTTTTTT.

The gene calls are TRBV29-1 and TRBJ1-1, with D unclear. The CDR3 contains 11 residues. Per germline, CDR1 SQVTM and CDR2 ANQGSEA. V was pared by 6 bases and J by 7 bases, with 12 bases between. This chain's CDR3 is CSVADTDEAFF. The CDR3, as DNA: TGCAGCGTAGCTGACACGGATGAAGCTTTCTTT.

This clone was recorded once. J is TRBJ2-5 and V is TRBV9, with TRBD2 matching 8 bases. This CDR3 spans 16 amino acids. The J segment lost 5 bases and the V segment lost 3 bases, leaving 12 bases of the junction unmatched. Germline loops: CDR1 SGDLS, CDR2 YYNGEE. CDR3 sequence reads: CASSAGGGAGGETQYF. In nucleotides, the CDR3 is TGTGCCAGCAGCGCGGGAGGAGGGGCGGGGGGTGAGACCCAGTACTTC. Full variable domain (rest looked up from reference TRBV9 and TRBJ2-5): DSGVTQTPKHLITATGQRVTLRCSPRSGDLSVYWYQQSLDQGLQFLIQYYNGEERAKGNILERFSAQQFPDLHSELNLSSLELGDSALYFCASSAGGGAGGETQYFGPGTRLLVL.

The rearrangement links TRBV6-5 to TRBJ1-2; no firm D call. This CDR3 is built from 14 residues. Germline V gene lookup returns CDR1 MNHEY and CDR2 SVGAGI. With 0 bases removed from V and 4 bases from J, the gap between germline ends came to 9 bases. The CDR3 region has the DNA TGTGCCAGCAGTTACTCTTCCGGGTCCTATGGCTACACCTTC. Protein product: CASSYSSGSYGYTF.

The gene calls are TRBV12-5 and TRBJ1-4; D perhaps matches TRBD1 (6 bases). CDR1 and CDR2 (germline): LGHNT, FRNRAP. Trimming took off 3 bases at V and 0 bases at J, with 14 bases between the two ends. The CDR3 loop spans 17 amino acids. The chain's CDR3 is CASGFLTGTTTNEKLFF. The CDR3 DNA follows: TGTGCTAGTGGTTTCCTGACAGGCACAACAACTAATGAAAAACTGTTTTTT.